The 15 T cell receptor beta chains reported below all come from one sample, sequenced in a study of blood T cells in healthy people across ages. Primed by a sample-barcoded 5' primer and a J-beta primer mix, a second PCR proceeded for about 6 to 12 cycles. TCRdb ran MiXCR on the 5' RACE reads and lists one entry per CDR3 protein. The sample lists about 1.1 million distinct CDR3 sequences, 35% to 40% occurring once. The sequencing sample was made of blood. These receptors originate from a man between 18 and 29 years old in good health.

Details on this clonotype: A much larger clone sits a single nucleotide away, making a read error possible. This chain links TRBV9 with TRBJ1-2; 9 bases fit TRBD1. CDR1 and CDR2 from the germline V gene are SGDLS and YYNGEE. The CDR3 sequence is 14 residues long. Here the CDR3 reads CVSSSRTGVYGYTF. Written as DNA, the CDR3 is TGTGTCAGCAGCTCCCGGACAGGGGTCTATGGCTACACCTTC.

The V call is TRBV20-1, the J call TRBJ1-2; weak D call: TRBD1 (6 bases). This CDR3 comprises 13 residues. V lost 2 bases and J 4 bases, leaving 11 bases between the germline ends. Germline V lookup: CDR1 DFQATT, CDR2 SNEGSKA (reference sequence). CDR3 in amino acids: CSARWGGAYGYTF. For the CDR3, the DNA is TGCAGTGCTAGATGGGGGGGCGCCTATGGCTACACCTTC.

The chain couples TRBV3-1 to TRBJ1-4; D unclear. The CDR3 consists of 14 residues. V was pared by 0 bases and J by 8 bases, with 10 bases between. CDR1 is LGHDT and CDR2 is YNNKEL in the germline V gene (reference sequence). The CDR3 reads CASSQDVGSEKLFF. CDR3 nucleotide sequence: TGTGCCAGCAGCCAAGATGTCGGCAGCGAAAAACTGTTTTTT.

The V and J genes are TRBV4-1 and TRBJ1-1, with D hard to call. CDR1 and CDR2 (germline): MGHRA, YSYEKL. V lost 0 bases, J lost 8 bases, and 10 bases lay in between. There are 13 residues in the CDR3. The CDR3, as DNA: TGCGCCAGCAGCCAAGATAGAGTCGGGGAAGCTTTCTTT. Translated, it gives CASSQDRVGEAFF.

The rearrangement uses TRBV5-1 and TRBJ1-6, with D unclear. This CDR3 is 15 amino acids long. Germline lookup yields CDR1 SGHRS and CDR2 YFSETQ. Deletions cut 0 bases from V and 7 bases from J, with 11 bases between. The CDR3 loop is CASSLDAVRNSPLHF. CDR3 bases: TGCGCCAGCAGCTTGGACGCGGTACGGAATTCACCCCTCCACTTT.

This clonotype was counted between two and nine times. The chain joins TRBV28 to TRBJ1-2; D call uncertain. Germline V lookup: CDR1 MDHEN, CDR2 SYDVKM. CDR3 length: 11 amino acids. V lost 4 bases and J lost 8, with 8 bases in between. This CDR3 reads CASSWKGGYTF. The CDR3 DNA is TGTGCCAGCAGTTGGAAGGGCGGCTACACCTTC.

This clonotype was picked up a small number of times. As DNA, the CDR3 is TGTGCTAGTGGTGACCATCAGCCCCAGCATTTT. Residues: CASGDHQPQHF. This sequence joins TRBV12-5 and TRBJ1-5; D gene unclear. CDR3 length: 11 residues. Trimming stripped 5 bases from V and 5 bases from J, with 4 bases between. The germline gives CDR1 LGHNT, CDR2 FRNRAP.

V and J are TRBV6-6 and TRBJ1-1; D call uncertain. V was shortened by 4 bases and J by 3 bases, with 12 bases between the two germline ends. The CDR3 is 14 amino acids. CDR1 and CDR2 from the germline V gene are MNHNY and SVGAGI (reference sequence). DNA of the CDR3: TGTGCCAGCAGTTCAGGCGCCTGGGACACTGAAGCTTTCTTT. Its translation: CASSSGAWDTEAFF.

The genes are TRBV15 and TRBJ2-1; TRBD2 might be the D (5 bases). This CDR3 is 11 amino acids long. Germline CDR1 LNHNV, CDR2 YYDKDF (reference sequence). Trimming stripped 2 bases from V and 11 bases from J, with 7 bases between. CDR3 nucleotide sequence: TGTGCCACCAGCAGATCCGGGAAGCAGTTCTTC. The encoded protein is CATSRSGKQFF.

This clonotype was detected a few times. V is TRBV4-3 and J is TRBJ2-1; 7 nucleotides match TRBD2. Losses at the gene ends were 4 bases for V and 3 bases for J; bases not matched to a gene: 3. CDR3 length equals 14 residues. Germline V gene lookup returns CDR1 LGHNA and CDR2 YSLEER. The CDR3, as DNA: TGCGCCAGCAGCCCCCGGGACTACTACAATGAGCAGTTCTTC. Translated, it gives CASSPRDYYNEQFF.

This clonotype was detected a few times. The rearrangement joins TRBV5-1 to TRBJ2-7, with a tentative D call TRBD1 (5 bases). V was shortened by 2 bases and J by 0 bases, with 15 bases between the two germline ends. Germline CDR1 SGHRS, CDR2 YFSETQ. This CDR3 spans 16 amino acids. This chain's CDR3 is CASSFPGQLASYEQYF. The CDR3 DNA follows: TGCGCCAGCAGCTTCCCCGGACAACTTGCCTCCTACGAGCAGTACTTC.

The chain carries TRBV7-9 and TRBJ1-3; D ambiguous. Trimming left V 0 bases short and J 2 bases short, with 11 bases between. Germline CDR1 reads SEHNR; CDR2 reads FQNEAQ (reference sequence). The CDR3 is 16 residues long. The CDR3 sequence: CASSLARGFAGNTIYF. The CDR3 coding sequence is TGTGCCAGCAGCTTAGCGCGGGGTTTCGCTGGAAACACCATATATTTT.

V usage is TRBV20-1 and J usage is TRBJ2-2; D is unresolved. Deletions cut 4 bases from V and 3 bases from J, with 9 bases between. From germline, CDR1 is DFQATT and CDR2 SNEGSKA (reference sequence). The CDR3 runs 13 residues. Here the CDR3 reads CSATTQDTGELFF. CDR3 in DNA: TGCAGTGCTACGACCCAGGACACCGGGGAGCTGTTTTTT.

This clonotype has ten or more counts. The rearrangement joins TRBV12-3 or TRBV12-4 to TRBJ2-1; D uncertain. The ends were cut back, 5 bases at V and 15 bases at J, with 20 bases in the middle. The CDR3 contains 13 residues. CDR3 sequence reads: CASSHRPPRNPFF. CDR3 nucleotide sequence: TGTGCCAGCAGTCATCGACCCCCGCGTAATCCGTTCTTC.

This chain links TRBV20-1 with TRBJ1-2; TRBD1 agrees at 7 bases. The junction had 6 bases not matched to a gene; V was cut back by 1 base and J by 1 base. Germline CDR1 reads DFQATT; CDR2 reads SNEGSKA (reference sequence). The CDR3 is 15 amino acids. This CDR3 is CSARGRQGDNYGYTF. CDR3 nucleotide sequence: TGCAGTGCTAGAGGAAGACAGGGTGATAACTATGGCTACACCTTC.